The T cell receptor (beta chain) under discussion was sequenced for a study of CD8+ T cells in alopecia areata. General study points: The study also sequences resident alphabeta T cells of normal skin in scalp samples.

RNA was extracted and reverse transcribed into cDNA as the sequencing template. Sequencing used immunoSEQ multiplex PCR; TCRdb keeps in-frame clones, though not all of them. This table has around 140,000 clones, roughly three fifths appearing once. In regard to this clone: Antigen specificity is unknown.

This CDR3 is built from 13 residues. V shed 1 base and J shed 3 bases, with 7 bases lying between them. Germline assignment: CDR1 SQVTM and CDR2 ANQGSEA. From alopecia areata patients, lesional scalp punch biopsies and peripheral blood were collected. J is TRBJ1-5 and V is TRBV29-1; unclear D gene. Sequenced here: CD4+ T cells sorted from blood, sampled at week 0. This TCR derives from a human donor with alopecia areata. This chain's CDR3 is CSVEVGNNQPQHF. CDR3 sequence (DNA): TGCAGCGTTGAAGTGGGGAACAATCAGCCCCAGCATTTT. The full variable domain, with the rest looked up from reference TRBV29-1 and TRBJ1-5, is SAVISQKPSRDICQRGTSLTIQCQVDSQVTMMFWYRQQPGQSLTLIATANQGSEATYESGFVIDKFPISRPNLTFSTLTVSNMSPEDSSIYLCSVEVGNNQPQHFGDGTRLSIL.